Reported below is one TCR beta chain. The target antigen is unknown. This sample is drawn from a study of T cell responses to AZD1222 COVID-19 vaccine. Study-level findings and limits: Spike-specific TCR breadth and depth rose after two AZD1222 doses. Donors in the cohort were predominantly white British and more often female, and clonal diversity was possibly underestimated. Reports indicate that nearly half of spike-specific TCRs are directed at unmutated variant regions.

The V end was cut by 5 bases, the J end by 6 bases, with 10 bases between. CDR1 and CDR2 from the germline V gene are MDHEN and SYDVKM. The CDR3 length is 13 residues. Generated by immunoSEQ multiplex PCR, the TCRdb table keeps only in-frame clones and is missing some. This sample carries approximately 190,000 clones, approximately 93% of them seen once, and the ten largest clones take about 1%. This sample comprised peripheral blood, obtained 28 days after the second AZD1222 dose. The chain employs TRBV28 and TRBJ2-2; tentative D call: TRBD1 (5 bases). The origin of this receptor is an adult who received the AZD1222 COVID-19 vaccine. CDR3 in amino acids: CASSRTPPGELFF. DNA for the CDR3: TGTGCCAGCAGTAGGACACCCCCCGGGGAGCTGTTTTTT.